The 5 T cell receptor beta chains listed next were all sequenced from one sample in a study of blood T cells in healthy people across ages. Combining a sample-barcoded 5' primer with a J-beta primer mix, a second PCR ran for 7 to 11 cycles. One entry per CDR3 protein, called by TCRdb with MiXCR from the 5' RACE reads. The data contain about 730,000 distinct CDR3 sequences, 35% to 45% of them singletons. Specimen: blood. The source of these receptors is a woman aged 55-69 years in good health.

The CDR3 protein is CSVGGQASNEQYF. The CDR3 coding sequence is TGCAGCGTGGGGGGACAGGCGTCCAATGAGCAGTACTTC. The V gene is TRBV29-1, the J gene TRBJ2-7, with TRBD1 matching 8 bases. The CDR3 covers 13 residues. Germline V gene sequence: CDR1 SQVTM, CDR2 ANQGSEA. With 6 bases clipped from V and 7 bases from J, the junction kept 11 bases outside the gene matches.

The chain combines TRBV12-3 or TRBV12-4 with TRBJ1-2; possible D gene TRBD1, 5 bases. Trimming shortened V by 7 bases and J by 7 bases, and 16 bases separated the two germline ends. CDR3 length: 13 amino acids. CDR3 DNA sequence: TGTGCCAGCACTATCCAGGGAGGTCGTGGCTACACCTTC. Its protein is CASTIQGGRGYTF.

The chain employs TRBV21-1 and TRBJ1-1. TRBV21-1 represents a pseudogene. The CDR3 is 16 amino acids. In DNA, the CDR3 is TGTGCCAGCAGCGAAAGTACTGGAGGAGGTAACACTGAAGCTTTCTTT. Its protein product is CASSESTGGGNTEAFF.

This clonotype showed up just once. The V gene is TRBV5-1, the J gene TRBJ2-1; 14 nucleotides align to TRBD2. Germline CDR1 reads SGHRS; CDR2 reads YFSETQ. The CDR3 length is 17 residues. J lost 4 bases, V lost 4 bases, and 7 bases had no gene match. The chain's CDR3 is CASSDSGTSGGYNEQFF. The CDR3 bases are TGCGCCAGCAGCGACTCCGGGACTAGCGGGGGATACAATGAGCAGTTCTTC.

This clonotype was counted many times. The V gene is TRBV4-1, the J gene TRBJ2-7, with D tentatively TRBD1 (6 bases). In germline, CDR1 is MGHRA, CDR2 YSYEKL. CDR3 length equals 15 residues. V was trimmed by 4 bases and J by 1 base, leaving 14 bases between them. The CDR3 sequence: CASSPTTQGSYEQYF. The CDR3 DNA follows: TGCGCCAGCAGCCCGACCACGCAGGGGTCCTACGAGCAGTACTTC.